The 6 T cell receptor beta chains given below trace back to one sample, sequenced in a study of metastatic and nonmetastatic thyroid tumors. TCRdb reprocessed the PCR reads using MiXCR. The sample includes roughly 14,000 clones, roughly a third of them seen just once. No treatment had been given to any patient before thyroid surgery. Specimen: tumor tissue. The receptors originated from a female donor with papillary thyroid cancer or a benign thyroid nodule (not recorded which). Some clones in this sample may be carry-over from other donors' samples.

The sample holds a few counts of this clone. The chain is built from TRBV6-1 and TRBJ2-1; 7 bases match TRBD2. CDR3 length: 15 amino acids. Germline V lookup: CDR1 MNHNS, CDR2 SASEGT. The V gene end was trimmed by 1 base and the J gene end by 3 bases; junction bases not matched to a gene: 3. CDR3 in amino acids: CASSEVTSDYNEQFF. The DNA of the CDR3 is TGTGCCAGCAGTGAAGTTACTAGCGACTACAATGAGCAGTTCTTC.

This clone has at least ten counts. The rearrangement links TRBV5-4 to TRBJ2-1, with D unclear. This CDR3 has 15 amino acids. Per the germline V gene, CDR1 is SGHNT and CDR2 is YYREEE (reference sequence). Trimming took off 1 base at V and 4 bases at J, with 12 bases between the two ends. The CDR3 coding sequence is TGTGCCAGCAGCTTGCGGGCTACGAGGTACAATGAGCAGTTCTTC. Translating gives CASSLRATRYNEQFF.

The V gene is TRBV11-2, the J gene TRBJ1-6; 9 nucleotides match TRBD1. Germline V gene lookup returns CDR1 SGHAT and CDR2 FQNNGV. V lost 4 bases, J lost 7 bases, and 2 bases stayed unmatched. The CDR3 contains 14 residues. CDR3 DNA: TGTGCCAGCAGCTGGGACAGGGCGAATTCACCCCTCCACTTT. As protein: CASSWDRANSPLHF.

V is TRBV20-1 and J is TRBJ2-1, with 11 bases matching TRBD2. Looked up from germline, CDR1 is DFQATT and CDR2 is SNEGSKA (reference sequence). CDR3 length: 17 amino acids. J was trimmed by 3 bases and V by 0 bases; bases with no gene match: 7. CDR3 amino acids: CSARDSTSGRHYNEQFF. CDR3 nucleotides: TGCAGTGCTAGAGATTCTACTAGCGGGAGACACTACAATGAGCAGTTCTTC.

This clone was detected ten times or more. J is TRBJ2-7 and V is TRBV10-2; the match to TRBD1 covers 7 bases. The CDR3 totals 11 residues. With 7 bases clipped from V and 4 bases from J, the junction kept 1 base outside the gene matches. In germline, CDR1 is WSHSY, CDR2 SAAADI. DNA for the CDR3: TGCGCCAGCACGACAGGGTACGAGCAGTACTTC. Translating it yields CASTTGYEQYF.

The chain joins TRBV28 to TRBJ2-3; a possible D gene is TRBD2 (6 bases). CDR3 length: 15 residues. V was trimmed by 7 bases and J by 2 bases, leaving 16 bases between them. CDR1 and CDR2 (germline): MDHEN, SYDVKM. DNA for the CDR3: TGTGCCAGCACCCCCCCTCGGACTAACACAGATACGCAGTATTTT. It is translated as CASTPPRTNTDTQYF.